What follows is one T cell receptor (beta chain) and its context. This specimen belongs to a study of blood T cell repertoires in COVID-19. Study context: Acute-phase and convalescent COVID-19 samples originated in the United States, Italy and Spain. T cells, B-cell-depleted T cells, or PBMCs supplied cDNA or gDNA.

In germline, CDR1 is SGHDN, CDR2 FVKESK. Trimming pared 0 bases from V and 2 bases from J, leaving 10 bases between. The CDR3 has 15 residues. Original analysis: Reference gene primer amplification in the assay estimated nucleated cell counts. Generated by immunoSEQ multiplex PCR, the TCRdb table keeps only in-frame clones and is missing some. The D gene and trimming were derived from the DNA, and the V and J assignments and clone size from that table. The repertoire consists of roughly 290,000 clones, with 85% occurring once and the leading ten covering less than 4.5%. This rearrangement joins TRBV14 to TRBJ1-1, with D hard to call. This receptor was obtained from a woman aged 45-65 years with active or convalescent COVID-19. Input material: peripheral blood. CDR3 in amino acids: CASSQERLQNTEAFF. The DNA of the CDR3 is TGTGCCAGCAGCCAAGAACGACTTCAAAACACTGAAGCTTTCTTT.